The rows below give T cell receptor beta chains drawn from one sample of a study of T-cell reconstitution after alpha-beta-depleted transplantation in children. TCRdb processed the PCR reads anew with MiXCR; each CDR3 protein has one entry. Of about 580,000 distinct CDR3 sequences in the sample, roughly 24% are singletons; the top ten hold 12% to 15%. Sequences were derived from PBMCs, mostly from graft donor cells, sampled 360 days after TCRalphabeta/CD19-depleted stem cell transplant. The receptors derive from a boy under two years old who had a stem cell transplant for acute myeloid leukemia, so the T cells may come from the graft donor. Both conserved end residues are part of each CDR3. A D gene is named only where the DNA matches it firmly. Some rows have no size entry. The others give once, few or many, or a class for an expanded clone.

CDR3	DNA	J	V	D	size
CASSLGGRGSNEQFF	TGTGCCAGCAGTTTAGGCGGGCGGGGGAGCAATGAGCAGTTCTTC	TRBJ2-1	TRBV12-3/TRBV12-4	TRBD2	many
CASIKVPEAGELFF	TGTGCCAGCATTAAGGTCCCGGAGGCCGGGGAGCTGTTTTTT	TRBJ2-2	TRBV6-5	.	.
CASTDRALPNTGELFF	TGTGCCAGCACGGACAGGGCGCTGCCGAACACCGGGGAGCTGTTTTTT	TRBJ2-2	TRBV27	TRBD1	many
CASSRSGQGYNEQFF	TGTGCCAGCAGCCGTAGCGGTCAGGGTTACAATGAGCAGTTCTTC	TRBJ2-1	TRBV7-9	.	few
CASSLVGGRGDNEQFF	TGTGCCAGCAGCTTAGTGGGGGGCCGAGGCGACAATGAGCAGTTCTTC	TRBJ2-1	TRBV7-9	.	.
CASGRGGHTEAFF	TGTGCCAGCGGTCGGGGAGGTCACACTGAAGCTTTCTTT	TRBJ1-1	TRBV11-2	.	.
CASRNSGGPGETQYF	TGTGCCAGCAGAAATAGCGGGGGGCCGGGGGAGACCCAGTACTTC	TRBJ2-5	TRBV12-3/TRBV12-4	TRBD2	.
CASSYSYVGPRDSEKTQYF	TGTGCCAGCAGTTACTCCTATGTGGGGCCCCGGGACAGTGAAAAGACCCAGTACTTC	TRBJ2-5	TRBV6-5	TRBD1	many
CASSLSPGGAANTEAFF	TGTGCCAGCAGCTTATCGCCAGGTGGAGCTGCGAACACTGAAGCTTTCTTT	TRBJ1-1	TRBV7-6	.	few
CASRAPYSPLHF	TGTGCCAGCAGAGCACCTTATTCACCCCTCCACTTT	TRBJ1-6	TRBV12-3/TRBV12-4	.	many
CASRRDGPYTNYGYTF	TGTGCCAGCCGCCGGGACGGCCCCTATACCAACTATGGCTACACCTTC	TRBJ1-2	TRBV6-1	.	.
CASSRQGRALYNEQFF	TGTGCCAGCAGTCGCCAGGGCAGGGCCCTCTACAATGAGCAGTTCTTC	TRBJ2-1	TRBV12-3/TRBV12-4	.	many
CASSLPNADTQYF	TGTGCCAGCAGCCTACCGAATGCAGATACGCAGTATTTT	TRBJ2-3	TRBV28	.	.
CSLDGGKELAKNIQYF	TGCAGCCTCGATGGGGGAAAGGAACTAGCCAAAAACATTCAGTACTTC	TRBJ2-4	TRBV20-1	.	many
CASSSRGRLSTDTQYF	TGTGCCAGCAGCTCCAGGGGCAGGTTAAGCACAGATACGCAGTATTTT	TRBJ2-3	TRBV7-8	.	.
CASSQVPTGGIYF	TGCGCCAGCAGCCAAGTTCCTACAGGGGGCATATATTTT	TRBJ1-3	TRBV4-1	TRBD1	.
CASSALAGETFYGYTF	TGTGCCAGCAGTGCCCTAGCCGGGGAGACTTTTTATGGCTACACCTTC	TRBJ1-2	TRBV6-4	.	few
CASSLASDNQPQHF	TGTGCCAGCAGTTTAGCCAGTGACAATCAGCCCCAGCATTTT	TRBJ1-5	TRBV12-3/TRBV12-4	.	many
CASSFGTQQYF	TGTGCCAGCAGCTTCGGGACTCAGCAGTATTTT	TRBJ2-3	TRBV12-3/TRBV12-4	.	many
CASSFKRGQGAEAFF	TGCGCCAGCAGCTTCAAGAGGGGGCAAGGAGCTGAAGCTTTCTTT	TRBJ1-1	TRBV5-1	TRBD1	.
CASRLATETQYF	TGCGCCTCAAGACTAGCGACGGAGACCCAGTACTTC	TRBJ2-5	TRBV5-1	TRBD2	few
CASSPWIQQNTEAFF	TGTGCCAGCAGCCCGTGGATCCAGCAGAACACTGAAGCTTTCTTT	TRBJ1-1	TRBV9	.	.
CATLPAGTGPNQPQHF	TGTGCCACCCTACCTGCCGGGACAGGGCCCAATCAGCCCCAGCATTTT	TRBJ1-5	TRBV12-3/TRBV12-4	TRBD1	many
CSAPLLDTQYF	TGCAGTGCCCCACTTCTTGATACGCAGTATTTT	TRBJ2-3	TRBV20-1	.	many
CASSPDRVLTWELFF	TGTGCCAGCAGTCCGGACAGGGTGCTCACGTGGGAGCTGTTTTTT	TRBJ2-2	TRBV28	TRBD1	.
CSAASRSGPSREQFF	TGCAGTGCTGCCTCGCGGAGCGGGCCCTCAAGGGAGCAGTTCTTC	TRBJ2-1	TRBV20-1	.	many
CATSDNRGLNEQFF	TGTGCCACCAGTGACAACAGGGGGCTCAATGAGCAGTTCTTC	TRBJ2-1	TRBV24-1	TRBD1	.
CASSSSGQVRETQYF	TGTGCCAGCAGCTCCTCCGGACAGGTTAGAGAGACCCAGTACTTC	TRBJ2-5	TRBV13	TRBD1	.
CASSSWQREQFF	TGTGCCAGCAGTTCATGGCAGAGAGAGCAGTTCTTC	TRBJ2-1	TRBV6-2/TRBV6-3	.	.
CASNQFTSGHIFHEQFF	TGTGCCAGCAACCAGTTCACTTCGGGACATATTTTCCATGAGCAGTTCTTC	TRBJ2-1	TRBV12-3/TRBV12-4	.	few
CSARGDTQYF	TGCAGTGCTAGGGGAGATACGCAGTATTTT	TRBJ2-3	TRBV20-1	.	few
CSARAPRGTGEKLFF	TGCAGTGCTAGAGCCCCTCGGGGGACGGGTGAAAAACTGTTTTTT	TRBJ1-4	TRBV20-1	.	.
CASSRGGSYYNEQFF	TGTGCCAGCAGCAGGGGGGGGTCCTACTACAATGAGCAGTTCTTC	TRBJ2-1	TRBV21-1	.	many
CASSYRPMVNYGYTF	TGTGCCAGCAGTTACCGACCCATGGTTAACTATGGCTACACCTTC	TRBJ1-2	TRBV6-5	.	.
CASSQGRRGREENTQYF	TGCGCCAGCAGCCAAGGGAGGCGGGGCAGGGAGGAAAATACGCAGTATTTT	TRBJ2-3	TRBV4-3	.	many
CASRSTGRGQPQHF	TGTGCCAGCAGATCGACAGGAAGGGGGCAGCCCCAGCATTTT	TRBJ1-5	TRBV12-3/TRBV12-4	.	few
CASSLGGRHSNQPQHF	TGTGCCAGCAGTTTAGGGGGCAGGCATAGCAATCAGCCCCAGCATTTT	TRBJ1-5	TRBV12-3/TRBV12-4	.	few
CSARGGTGAHREQFF	TGCAGTGCTAGGGGTGGGACGGGGGCCCACCGTGAGCAGTTCTTC	TRBJ2-1	TRBV20-1	.	few
CASSSTPLAGRDTQYF	TGTGCCAGCAGCTCTACCCCACTAGCGGGGCGGGATACGCAGTATTTT	TRBJ2-3	TRBV7-6	TRBD2	.
CASSLSTGAGGYTF	TGTGCCAGCAGTCTATCCACAGGGGCGGGAGGCTACACCTTC	TRBJ1-2	TRBV6-5	TRBD1	few
CSAPSVGSYEQYF	TGCAGTGCCCCGTCGGTGGGCTCCTACGAGCAGTACTTC	TRBJ2-7	TRBV20-1	.	many
CSASEPLSWGGRDEQFF	TGCAGTGCTAGTGAGCCCCTCTCGTGGGGGGGAAGGGATGAGCAGTTCTTC	TRBJ2-1	TRBV20-1	TRBD2	many
CATSRDLMDGRTGELFF	TGTGCCACCAGCAGAGATCTTATGGACGGGCGGACCGGGGAGCTGTTTTTT	TRBJ2-2	TRBV15	.	.
CASSLRLRALVRETQYF	TGTGCCAGCAGTTTACGGCTTAGGGCCCTGGTCCGGGAGACCCAGTACTTC	TRBJ2-5	TRBV28	.	few
CASSEQGTTEAFF	TGTGCCAGCAGTGAACAGGGGACCACTGAAGCTTTCTTT	TRBJ1-1	TRBV6-1	.	.
CATSVSVGDTQYF	TGTGCCACCAGTGTTAGCGTAGGAGATACGCAGTATTTT	TRBJ2-3	TRBV24-1	.	.
CASSETGSVTEAFF	TGCGCCAGCAGTGAAACGGGCAGTGTGACTGAAGCTTTCTTT	TRBJ1-1	TRBV10-2	.	few
CASSQYVSGANVLTF	TGTGCCAGCAGCCAGTACGTCTCTGGGGCCAACGTCCTGACTTTC	TRBJ2-6	TRBV3-1	.	.
CASRDGTGGRPLHF	TGTGCCAGCAGGGACGGGACAGGGGGTCGGCCCCTCCACTTT	TRBJ1-6	TRBV12-3/TRBV12-4	TRBD1	many
CSERKSGSNYNEQFF	TGCAGCGAGAGGAAATCGGGGTCGAACTACAATGAGCAGTTCTTC	TRBJ2-1	TRBV29-1	.	few